This paragraph reports one T cell receptor (beta chain). The antigen remains unidentified. Unique-molecular-identifier-tagged TCR beta cDNA libraries were used. Each sample of roughly 1 to 11 million input T cells yielded approximately 500,000 cDNA molecules, so each molecule approximated one T cell. TCRdb ran MiXCR on the PCR reads and lists one entry per CDR3 protein. The data hold some 260,000 distinct CDR3 sequences, with around 34% observed a single time. This entry comes from a study of post-analysis software for immune sequencing data. Study background: Relapsing-remitting, secondary progressive and progressive-relapsing multiple sclerosis courses were included.

Study-level findings and limits: For normalized Chao1 diversity, multiple sclerosis patients scored significantly lower than controls did. Patients had higher frequencies than controls of a handful of TRBV segments, including TRBV5-6, TRBV5-1 and TRBV20-1. Strong co-clustering by F measure was evident for samples that had been prepared in the same batch.

This CDR3 spans 13 amino acids. With V trimmed by 6 bases and J by 1 base, 6 bases remained unmatched. Looked up from germline, CDR1 is DFQATT and CDR2 is SNEGSKA (reference sequence). Sample: blood. The rearrangement uses TRBV20-1 and TRBJ2-7; 7 nucleotides match TRBD1. The origin of this receptor is a girl aged 10-17 years with multiple sclerosis. The CDR3 nucleotides are TGCAGTGCCCTTGGGACAGATTCCTACGAGCAGTACTTC. It codes for CSALGTDSYEQYF.